This section outlines one TCR beta chain sequence together with its context. Its matching antigen is unknown. Noted time point: persistent/refractory GD, antithyroid drugs over 5 years with positive TRAb. Isolated PBMC RNA provided the starting material for the TCR library. Patients with Graves' disease were diagnosed by American Thyroid Association guidelines. Roughly 10 milliliters of peripheral blood were taken and placed in EDTA tubes. Library construction for TCR beta used iRepertoire HTBI primers and Arm-PCR of CDR3 regions. In TCRdb, the multiplex PCR reads were re-called with MiXCR into one record per CDR3 protein. The data contain roughly 400,000 distinct CDR3 sequences, around 20% of them singletons. This specimen comes from a study of regulatory T cells in long-lasting Graves disease. Study findings and constraints: TCR diversity was lower in persistent than newly diagnosed Graves' disease. Among samples with persistent disease, TRBV28, TRBJ1-2 and TRBJ2-5 were favored.

The V gene's germline CDR1 is SGDLS and CDR2 YYNGEE. V lost 3 bases to trimming and J lost 6 bases, with 15 bases between them. CDR3 length: 14 amino acids. The source material was peripheral blood mononuclear cells (PBMCs), sampled when the disease was refractory, from a patient treated with antithyroid drugs. This chain links TRBV9 with TRBJ1-1, with D perhaps matching TRBD1 (6 bases). This clonotype was sampled from a female donor with Graves disease. For the CDR3, the DNA is TGTGCCAGCAGCGCCCAGGGGCAGGGCGCTGAAGCTTTCTTT. Its translation: CASSAQGQGAEAFF. The full variable domain, rest sourced from reference TRBV9 and TRBJ1-1, is DSGVTQTPKHLITATGQRVTLRCSPRSGDLSVYWYQQSLDQGLQFLIQYYNGEERAKGNILERFSAQQFPDLHSELNLSSLELGDSALYFCASSAQGQGAEAFFGQGTRLTVV.